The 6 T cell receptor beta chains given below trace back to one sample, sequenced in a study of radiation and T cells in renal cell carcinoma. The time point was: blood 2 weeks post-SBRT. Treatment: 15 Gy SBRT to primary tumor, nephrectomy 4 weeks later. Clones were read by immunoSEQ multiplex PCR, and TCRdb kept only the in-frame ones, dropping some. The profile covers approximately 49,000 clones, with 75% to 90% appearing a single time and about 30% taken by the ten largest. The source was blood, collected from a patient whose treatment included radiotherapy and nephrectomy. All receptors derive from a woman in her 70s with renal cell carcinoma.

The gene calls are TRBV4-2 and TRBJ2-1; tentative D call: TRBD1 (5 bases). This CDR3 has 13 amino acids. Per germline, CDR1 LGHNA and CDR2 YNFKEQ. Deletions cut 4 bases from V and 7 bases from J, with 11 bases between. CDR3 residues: CASSPQSGNEQFF. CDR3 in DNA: TGTGCCAGCAGCCCACAATCAGGGAATGAGCAGTTCTTC.

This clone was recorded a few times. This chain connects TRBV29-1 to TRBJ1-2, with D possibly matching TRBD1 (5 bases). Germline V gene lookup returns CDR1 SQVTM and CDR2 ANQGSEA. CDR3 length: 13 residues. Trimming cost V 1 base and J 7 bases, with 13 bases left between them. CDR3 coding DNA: TGCAGCGTTGAAGCAAGTTGGACATCTGGCTACACCTTC. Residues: CSVEASWTSGYTF.

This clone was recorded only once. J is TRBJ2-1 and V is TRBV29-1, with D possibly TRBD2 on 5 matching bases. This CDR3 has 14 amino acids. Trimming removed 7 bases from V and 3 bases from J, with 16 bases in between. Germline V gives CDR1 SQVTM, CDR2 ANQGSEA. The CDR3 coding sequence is TGCAGCGCTATAGGTGGGGAGTACTACAATGAGCAGTTCTTC. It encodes CSAIGGEYYNEQFF.

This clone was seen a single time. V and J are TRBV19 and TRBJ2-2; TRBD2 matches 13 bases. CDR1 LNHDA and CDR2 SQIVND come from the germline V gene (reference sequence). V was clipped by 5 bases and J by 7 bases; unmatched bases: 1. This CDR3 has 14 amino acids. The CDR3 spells CASSRTSGSGELFF. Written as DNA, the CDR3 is TGTGCCAGTAGTCGGACTAGCGGGAGCGGGGAGCTGTTTTTT.

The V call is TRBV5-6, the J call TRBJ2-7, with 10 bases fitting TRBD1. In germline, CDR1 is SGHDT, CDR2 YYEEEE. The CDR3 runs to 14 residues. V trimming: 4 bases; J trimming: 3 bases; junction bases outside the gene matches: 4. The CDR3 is CASSPRTGGYEQYF. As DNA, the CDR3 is TGTGCCAGCAGCCCTCGGACAGGGGGCTACGAGCAGTACTTC.

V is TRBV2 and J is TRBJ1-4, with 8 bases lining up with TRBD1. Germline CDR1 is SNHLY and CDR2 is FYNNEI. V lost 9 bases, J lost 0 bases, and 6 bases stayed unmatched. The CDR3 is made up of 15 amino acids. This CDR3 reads CASTGQGSTNEKLFF. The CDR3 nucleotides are TGTGCCAGTACCGGACAGGGATCAACTAATGAAAAACTGTTTTTT.